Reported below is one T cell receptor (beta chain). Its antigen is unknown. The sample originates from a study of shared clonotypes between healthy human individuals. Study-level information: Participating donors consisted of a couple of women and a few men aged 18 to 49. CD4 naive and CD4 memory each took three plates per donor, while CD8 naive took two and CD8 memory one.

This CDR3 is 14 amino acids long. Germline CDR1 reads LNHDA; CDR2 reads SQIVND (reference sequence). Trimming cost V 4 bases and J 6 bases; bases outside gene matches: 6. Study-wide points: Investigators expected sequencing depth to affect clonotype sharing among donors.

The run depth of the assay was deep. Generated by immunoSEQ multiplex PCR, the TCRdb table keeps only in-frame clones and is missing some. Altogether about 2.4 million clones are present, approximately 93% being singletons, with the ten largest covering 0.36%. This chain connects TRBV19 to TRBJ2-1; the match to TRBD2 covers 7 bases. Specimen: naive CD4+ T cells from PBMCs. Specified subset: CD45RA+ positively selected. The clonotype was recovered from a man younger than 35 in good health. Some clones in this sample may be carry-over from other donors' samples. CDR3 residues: CASSKWEGSNEQFF. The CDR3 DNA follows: TGTGCCAGTAGTAAGTGGGAGGGCAGCAATGAGCAGTTCTTC.